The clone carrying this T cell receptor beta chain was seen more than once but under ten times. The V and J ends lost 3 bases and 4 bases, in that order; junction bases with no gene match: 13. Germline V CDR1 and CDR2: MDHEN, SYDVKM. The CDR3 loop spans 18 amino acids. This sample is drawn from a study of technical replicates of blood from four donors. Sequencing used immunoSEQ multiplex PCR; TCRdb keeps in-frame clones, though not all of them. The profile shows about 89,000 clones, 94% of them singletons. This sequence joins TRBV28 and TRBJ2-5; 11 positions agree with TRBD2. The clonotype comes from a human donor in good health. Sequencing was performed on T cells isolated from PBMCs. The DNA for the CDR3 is TGTGCCAGCAGTTTGCCTCCGTTGGGACTAGCGGTGGGAGAGACCCAGTACTTC. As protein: CASSLPPLGLAVGETQYF.